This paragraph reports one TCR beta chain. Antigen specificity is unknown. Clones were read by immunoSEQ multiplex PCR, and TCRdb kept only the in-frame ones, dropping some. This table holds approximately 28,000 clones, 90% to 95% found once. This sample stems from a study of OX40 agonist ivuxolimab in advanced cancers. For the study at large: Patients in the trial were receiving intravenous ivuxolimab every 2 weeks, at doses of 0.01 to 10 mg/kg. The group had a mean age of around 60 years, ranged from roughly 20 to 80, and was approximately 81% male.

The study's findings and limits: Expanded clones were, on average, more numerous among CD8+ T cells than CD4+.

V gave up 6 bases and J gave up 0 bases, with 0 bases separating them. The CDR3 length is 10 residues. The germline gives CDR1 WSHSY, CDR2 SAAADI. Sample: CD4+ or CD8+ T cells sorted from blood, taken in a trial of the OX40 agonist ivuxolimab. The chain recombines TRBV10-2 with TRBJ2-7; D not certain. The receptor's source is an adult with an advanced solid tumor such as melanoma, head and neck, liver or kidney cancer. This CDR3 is CASSSYEQYF. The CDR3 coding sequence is TGCGCCAGCAGCTCCTACGAGCAGTACTTC.